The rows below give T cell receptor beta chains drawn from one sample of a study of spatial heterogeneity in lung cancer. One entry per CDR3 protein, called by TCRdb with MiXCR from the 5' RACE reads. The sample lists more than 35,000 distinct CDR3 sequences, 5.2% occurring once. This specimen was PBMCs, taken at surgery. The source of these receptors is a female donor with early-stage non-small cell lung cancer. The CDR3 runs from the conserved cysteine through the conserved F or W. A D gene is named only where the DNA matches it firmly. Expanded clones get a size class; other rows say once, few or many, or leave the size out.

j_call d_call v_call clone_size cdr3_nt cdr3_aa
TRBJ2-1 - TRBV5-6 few TGTGCCAGCAGCTTGGACGTTTACAATGAGCAGTTCTTC CASSLDVYNEQFF
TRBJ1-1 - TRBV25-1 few TGTGCCAGCAGTGAATCGGGTTCCTTCGGGGCTGAAGCTTTCTTT CASSESGSFGAEAFF
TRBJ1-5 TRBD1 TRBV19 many TGTGCCAGTAGTATGGACAGGGAAAACCCGAGGCGGAATCAGCCCCAGCATTTT CASSMDRENPRRNQPQHF
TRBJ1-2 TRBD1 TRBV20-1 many TGCAGTGCTAGAACCCCCCAGGGGGCGAATGGCTACACCTTC CSARTPQGANGYTF
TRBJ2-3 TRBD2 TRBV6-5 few TGTGCCAGCATGGGACTAGCGGGGGGGCGATCAGATACGCAGTATTTT CASMGLAGGRSDTQYF
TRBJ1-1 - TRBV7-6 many TGTGCCAGCAGCGCGATCCGGGGGTCGGGCAATGAAGCTTTCTTT CASSAIRGSGNEAFF
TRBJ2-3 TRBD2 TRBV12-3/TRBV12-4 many TGTGCCAGCACTAGGACTAGCCCGACAGATACGCAGTATTTT CASTRTSPTDTQYF
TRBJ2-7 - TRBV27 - TGTGCCAGCAGTTTATCCTTTTTAGGGGCGTACGAGCAGTACTTC CASSLSFLGAYEQYF
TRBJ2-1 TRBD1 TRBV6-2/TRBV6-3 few TGTGCCAGCAGGGAGGACGGGACAGGGGGCAATGAGCAGTTCTTC CASREDGTGGNEQFF
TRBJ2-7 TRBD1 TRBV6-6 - TGTGCCAGCAGTTGGGACAGGCCCTACGAGCAGTACTTC CASSWDRPYEQYF
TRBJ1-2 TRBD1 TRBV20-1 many TGCAGTGCTTGGGGGGTGGCCTCAACAGGGGACTATGGCTACACCTTC CSAWGVASTGDYGYTF
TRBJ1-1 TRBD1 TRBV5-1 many TGCGCCAGCAGCTTGAAGGGGGCAAAGGACACTGAAGCTTTCTTT CASSLKGAKDTEAFF
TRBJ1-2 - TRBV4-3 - TGCGCCAGCAGCCAAGGTTTGAGGACAGTCATGGGCGGCTACACCTTC CASSQGLRTVMGGYTF
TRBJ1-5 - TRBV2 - TGTGCCAGCAGACTTTATAGCAATCAGCCCCAGCATTTT CASRLYSNQPQHF